This T cell receptor beta chain was profiled in a study of human T cells and chemical hapten exposure (dated by TCRdb to about 2021). Regarding the research as a whole: Libraries were combined into a pool for sequencing, and differences in TCR yield between samples came mainly from small differences in library volumes within the pool. For every blood RNA sample, sequencing covered both the TCR alpha and TCR beta chains. This study followed changes in the peripheral blood TCR repertoire in vivo during primary and secondary sensitization of alopecia patients to the hapten diphenylcyclopropenone (DPC). Results and caveats for the whole study, not just this receptor: DPC sensitization did not change the number of TCRs with a frequency above 1 in 1000, and there was no evidence of changes in global repertoire structure. After repeated subsampling, the strength of the expansion versus patch-test correlation and the threshold at which it became significant changed.

The junction carries 14 bases between V and J, which are trimmed by 2 bases and 0 bases respectively. The CDR3 measures 17 amino acids from cysteine to phenylalanine. Of all the DNA, just the CDR3 is kept, 51 bases in frame from base 1. CDR1 and CDR2 were assigned from the germline V gene as MNHNS and SASEGT. The library was produced with RACE. Instrument used: NextSeq 500. During library preparation, unique molecular identifiers were attached to individual cDNA molecules so that TCRs could be counted quantitatively and reproducibly. In the source study's methods: Samples had a median of roughly 100,000 TCRs, with a range from about 23,224 to 700,000. V, J and CDR3 annotation of the TCR reads was carried out using the Decombinator software suite. Every sample was subsampled to the same number of TCRs (28,000) for the PS versus PT1 abundance plots. Expanded TCRs were defined as absent before sensitization and observed at least eight times at the 2-week time point. The raw public data were reprocessed by TCRdb itself: fastp quality trimming at Q25, MiXCR clonotype calling, in-frame beta chains only. When rows share a CDR3 protein, they turn into one entry using the most common DNA and genes. These V and J calls rely on TCRdb rather than the paper's analysis. This sample has about 45,000 distinct CDR3 sequences in its table, and around 4% of those were observed once. Roughly 1.6% of the sample is taken by the ten largest.

The time point label on this specimen signifies: healthy volunteer bleed at 2 weeks. Total RNA was extracted from unfractionated whole blood that had been collected in Tempus Blood RNA tubes. Roughly 5 healthy volunteers were used as TCR sequencing controls and were bled at day 0, 2 weeks and 6 weeks. Many counts were recorded for this clonotype. Its antigen target is currently unknown. There are no base qualities to consult, and no much larger clone falls within one base. Recombination linked TRBV6-1 to TRBJ1-5; the D gene cannot be named for sure. Sequenced sample: whole blood. This TCR was sampled from a female donor in good health. Some clones in this sample may be carry-over from other donors' samples. The sequenced DNA is TGTGCCAGCAGTGAATTGATTGGGCCGTATAGCAATCAGCCCCAGCATTTT. This is translated as CASSELIGPYSNQPQHF.